A selection of T cell receptor beta chains follows, all from one sample in a study of blood T cell repertoires in COVID-19. Method: immunoSEQ multiplex PCR; TCRdb's copy keeps in-frame clones and lacks some. The sample includes 300,000 or so clones, around 85% of them seen just once. Sequenced sample: PBMCs or T cells enriched from blood (not recorded which). The receptors derive from a woman in her 40s with acute COVID-19. Each CDR3 is given with its conserved first and last residue. D genes are given only for firm matches. The size field is filled for only some rows; it gives once, few, many or a size class.

TRBD1,.,TRBJ2-7,TRBV5-4,TGTGCCAGCAGCTTGGGGGGACAGCGGATTTACGAGCAGTACTTC,CASSLGGQRIYEQYF
.,.,TRBJ2-1,TRBV6-1,TGTGCCAGCAATTCCAGGGCGGGGTGGCAGTTCTTC,CASNSRAGWQFF
TRBD2,.,TRBJ2-2,TRBV18,TGTGCCAGCTCACCCGGTGGACTAGCGGGAGACACCGGGGAGCTGTTTTTT,CASSPGGLAGDTGELFF
.,.,TRBJ2-1,TRBV12-3/TRBV12-4,TGTGCCAGCAGTTTAGGGCTTGAGCAGTTCTTC,CASSLGLEQFF
TRBD1,.,TRBJ1-5,TRBV19,TGTGCCAGTAGAGCGACAGGGACAACCGTACAGCCCCAGCATTTT,CASRATGTTVQPQHF
TRBD2,.,TRBJ2-1,TRBV7-3,TGTGCCAGCAGCCTAGTTAGTCAACCGGGACTAGCGGGACCGAGCTTCTACAATGAGCAGTTCTTC,CASSLVSQPGLAGPSFYNEQFF
.,few,TRBJ1-1,TRBV2,TGTGCCAGCAGTATATTTGAGGGGACTGGCACTGAAGCTTTCTTT,CASSIFEGTGTEAFF
TRBD2,.,TRBJ2-7,TRBV5-6,TGTGCCAGCAGCTTAACTAGGAGGGAGGGCGAGCAGTACTTC,CASSLTRREGEQYF
.,.,TRBJ2-1,TRBV7-2,TGTGCCAGCAGCCACGACTCCTCCTACAATGAGCAGTTCTTC,CASSHDSSYNEQFF
.,once,TRBJ1-1,TRBV29-1,TGCAGCGTCACTACAGGGATGGGTGGCACTGAAGCTTTCTTT,CSVTTGMGGTEAFF
.,.,TRBJ1-1,TRBV3-1/TRBV3-2,TGTGCCAGCAAATCGGGGGGGACTGAAGCTTTCTTT,CASKSGGTEAFF
TRBD2,once,TRBJ2-4,TRBV2,TGTGCCAGCAGTGAAGCGCGGGGCGGGGGCATTCAGTACTTC,CASSEARGGGIQYF
TRBD2,.,TRBJ2-1,TRBV7-2,TGTGCCAGCAGCTTGGCGCTAGCGGGAGGGAGGAATGAGCAGTTCTTC,CASSLALAGGRNEQFF
.,.,TRBJ1-2,TRBV7-9,TGTGCCAGCAGCATTACAGGGATTGGGGGCTACACCTTC,CASSITGIGGYTF
TRBD2,once,TRBJ2-3,TRBV5-4,TGTGCCAGCAGCTTGGCTAGCGGGATTAAGGCAGATACGCAGTATTTT,CASSLASGIKADTQYF
.,.,TRBJ2-7,TRBV19,TGTGCCAGTAGTATAGAGTTATCGCGGAGCGAGCAGTACTTC,CASSIELSRSEQYF
TRBD2,.,TRBJ2-2,TRBV6-5,TGTGCCAGCAGGGCGGGAGTCTACACCGGGGAGCTGTTTTTT,CASRAGVYTGELFF
TRBD2,.,TRBJ2-2,TRBV3-1/TRBV3-2,TGTGCCAGCAGCCTTCCGGGACTATTCACCGGGGAGCTGTTTTTT,CASSLPGLFTGELFF
TRBD1,.,TRBJ2-7,TRBV6-5,TGTGCCAGCAGCCGGGACAGGGGAACCGAGCAGTACTTC,CASSRDRGTEQYF
TRBD1,.,TRBJ1-3,TRBV5-4,TGTGCCAGCAGGTCCGGGACAGAGTCAGGAAACACCATATATTTT,CASRSGTESGNTIYF
TRBD1,.,TRBJ1-2,TRBV5-8,TGTGCCAGCAGCAGGACAGGGGGGGGTAACTATGGCTACACCTTC,CASSRTGGGNYGYTF
TRBD2,many,TRBJ2-7,TRBV7-9,TGTGCCAGCAGCTTAACGAGCGGGAGGGGATACTACGAGCAGTACTTC,CASSLTSGRGYYEQYF